The 14 T cell receptor beta chains below were found in one sample sequenced in a study of blood T cells in healthy people across ages. Primed by a sample-barcoded 5' primer and a J-beta primer mix, a second PCR proceeded for about 7 to 11 cycles. TCRdb called the 5' RACE reads again in MiXCR, with one record for every CDR3 protein. The sample yields under 800,000 distinct CDR3 sequences, roughly 45% seen once. The specimen was blood. The receptors were gathered from a woman aged 60-75 years in good health.

This clonotype was counted only a few times. The rearrangement joins TRBV6-1 to TRBJ2-1, with 9 bases fitting TRBD1. V lost 6 bases, J lost 6 bases, and 6 bases stayed unmatched. Germline lookup yields CDR1 MNHNS and CDR2 SASEGT. This CDR3 is built from 14 residues. This CDR3 is CASRVTGGTNEQFF. CDR3 coding DNA: TGTGCCAGCAGGGTGACAGGGGGTACCAATGAGCAGTTCTTC.

This clonotype was detected only a few times. The CDR3 loop is CASSPSSTRNEQFF. CDR3 coding DNA: TGTGCCAGCAGCCCATCATCCACTAGGAATGAGCAGTTCTTC. J is TRBJ2-1 and V is TRBV11-2, with D tentatively TRBD2 (5 bases). V shed 5 bases and J shed 7 bases, with 15 bases lying between them. Germline CDR1 reads SGHAT; CDR2 reads FQNNGV. This CDR3 region has 14 residues.

The V gene is TRBV10-3, the J gene TRBJ2-6; D remains ambiguous. Trimming removed 3 bases from V and 0 bases from J, with 3 bases in between. Germline CDR1 is ENHRY and CDR2 is SYGVKD. The CDR3 runs to 14 residues. Here the CDR3 DNA reads TGTGCCATCAGTGAAGACTCTGGGGCCAACGTCCTGACTTTC. This sequence encodes CAISEDSGANVLTF.

In its sample, this clonotype was seen a few times. The chain has TRBV7-2 and TRBJ1-2; TRBD1 matches 9 bases. CDR1 is SGHTA, CDR2 FQGNSA, per germline. V shed 5 bases, J shed 0 bases, and the junction held 7 bases outside the gene matches. This CDR3 is 16 amino acids long. CDR3 amino acids: CASSLGQGIANYGYTF. The DNA of the CDR3 is TGTGCCAGCAGCCTGGGACAGGGTATAGCTAACTATGGCTACACCTTC.

This clonotype appeared a few times. V is TRBV28 and J is TRBJ2-1; no clear D gene. The CDR3 has 12 residues. Per germline, CDR1 MDHEN and CDR2 SYDVKM. Trimming left V 8 bases short and J 9 bases short, with 14 bases between. In nucleotides, the CDR3 is TGTGCCAGCTATAGACCGGACGGTGAGCAGTTCTTC. Translated, it gives CASYRPDGEQFF.

The chain couples TRBV5-8 to TRBJ2-7; possibly TRBD1 or TRBD2 for D (5 bases each). The CDR3 totals 19 residues. The germline V and J ends were trimmed by 2 bases and 3 bases, with 27 bases remaining between them. Per the germline V gene, CDR1 is SGHTS and CDR2 is YDEGEE. The CDR3 DNA sequence: TGTGCCAGCAGCTTTGAGCTGGGGAGACCGGGACGAAACCGCTACGAGCAGTACTTC. Translation gives CASSFELGRPGRNRYEQYF.

The sample holds a few counts of this clonotype. This sequence joins TRBV5-1 and TRBJ2-6, with a weak D call TRBD2 (6 bases). This CDR3 region has 16 residues. V lost 3 bases and J 2 bases, leaving 12 bases between the germline ends. Germline loops: CDR1 SGHRS, CDR2 YFSETQ. DNA of the CDR3: TGCGCCAGCAGCTCCTTGGCGGGGACTGGGGCCAACGTCCTGACTTTC. This gives the protein CASSSLAGTGANVLTF.

This clonotype was observed a few times. The chain combines TRBV9 with TRBJ2-1; 8 bases align to TRBD2. CDR1 is SGDLS and CDR2 is YYNGEE in the germline V gene. The CDR3 contains 18 residues. J was trimmed by 4 bases and V by 3 bases; bases with no gene match: 15. CDR3 in DNA: TGTGCCAGCAGCGCAGTGGGTTTACGGGGGGGGGCTTACAATGAGCAGTTCTTC. Translating gives CASSAVGLRGGAYNEQFF.

This clonotype showed up many times. The V gene is TRBV6-6, the J gene TRBJ2-1; unclear D gene. V shed 0 bases and J shed 4 bases, with 7 bases lying between them. The CDR3 covers 14 residues. CDR1 MNHNY and CDR2 SVGAGI come from the germline V gene (reference sequence). CDR3 residues: CASSYSRVYNEQFF. The DNA of the CDR3 is TGTGCCAGCAGTTACTCGAGAGTGTACAATGAGCAGTTCTTC.

The chain is built from TRBV27 and TRBJ2-1; D unclear. Germline V lookup: CDR1 MNHEY, CDR2 SMNVEV (reference sequence). The CDR3 totals 15 residues. Trimming took 4 bases from V and 2 from J, leaving 12 bases between them. The CDR3 coding sequence is TGTGCCAGCAGTTCATGGGCAGTACCCTACAATGAGCAGTTCTTC. Its translation: CASSSWAVPYNEQFF.

The chain is built from TRBV20-1 and TRBJ2-1; no reliable D call. The V end was cut by 6 bases, the J end by 2 bases, with 14 bases between. Germline loops: CDR1 DFQATT, CDR2 SNEGSKA (reference sequence). The CDR3 spans 14 residues. The CDR3 DNA sequence: TGCAGTGCATCACTCCCTTTTACCTACAATGAGCAGTTCTTC. Amino acid sequence: CSASLPFTYNEQFF.

The CDR3 region is CASSYTDEEVQYF. In DNA, the CDR3 is TGTGCCAGCAGTTACACGGACGAAGAGGTCCAGTACTTC. The J gene is TRBJ2-5, the V gene TRBV6-6; D ambiguous. Germline loops: CDR1 MNHNY, CDR2 SVGAGI (reference sequence). Trimming cost V 2 bases and J 10 bases, with 14 bases left between them. The CDR3 has 13 amino acids.

The chain links TRBV6-5 to TRBJ2-3; no clear D gene. The V gene lost 0 bases and the J gene lost 13 bases, with 20 bases spanning the gap. CDR3 size: 15 residues. CDR1 is MNHEY and CDR2 is SVGAGI in the germline V gene. The CDR3 sequence is CASSYSYVETSWEYF. CDR3 bases: TGTGCCAGCAGTTACTCCTACGTTGAGACATCTTGGGAGTATTTT.

The chain recombines TRBV7-2 with TRBJ2-7, with D hard to call. The CDR3 length is 14 residues. Trimming cost V 1 base and J 4 bases, with 11 bases left between them. Germline V gives CDR1 SGHTA, CDR2 FQGNSA. The CDR3 nucleotides are TGTGCCAGCAGCTTAGTTAGTTGGGGTTACGAGCAGTACTTC. It yields the protein CASSLVSWGYEQYF. The entire variable domain, with the rest obtained from reference TRBV7-2 and TRBJ2-7, is as follows: GAGVSQSPSNKVTEKGKDVELRCDPISGHTALYWYRQSLGQGLEFLIYFQGNSAPDKSGLPSDRFSAERTGGSVSTLTIQRTQQEDSAVYLCASSLVSWGYEQYFGPGTRLTVT.